The clone carrying this T cell receptor (beta chain) was detected ten times or more. The antigen is not known. The ends lost 1 base at V and 8 bases at J; junction bases unmatched: 16. The CDR3 length is 17 residues. CDR1 and CDR2 (germline): DFQATT, SNEGSKA (reference sequence). This sample is drawn from a study of CD8 T cells in ankylosing spondylitis. Quantitative 5'-RACE was performed with molecular barcodes, and it yielded the TCR beta libraries. In TCRdb, the 5' RACE reads were re-called with MiXCR into one record per CDR3 protein. The sample holds under 250,000 distinct CDR3 sequences, around a quarter seen once. Study conclusions and caveats: A number of the motif variants had already been described in reactive arthritis synovial fluid and blood.

The chain employs TRBV20-1 and TRBJ2-3, with 9 bases matching TRBD2. Sequenced: blood, either unsorted or a sorted T cell fraction (not recorded which). The origin of this receptor is a male donor with ankylosing spondylitis or in good health (not recorded which). The CDR3 spells CSARGSSGTPFGGTQYF. CDR3 in DNA: TGCAGTGCTAGAGGATCTAGCGGGACGCCCTTTGGGGGTACGCAGTATTTT.